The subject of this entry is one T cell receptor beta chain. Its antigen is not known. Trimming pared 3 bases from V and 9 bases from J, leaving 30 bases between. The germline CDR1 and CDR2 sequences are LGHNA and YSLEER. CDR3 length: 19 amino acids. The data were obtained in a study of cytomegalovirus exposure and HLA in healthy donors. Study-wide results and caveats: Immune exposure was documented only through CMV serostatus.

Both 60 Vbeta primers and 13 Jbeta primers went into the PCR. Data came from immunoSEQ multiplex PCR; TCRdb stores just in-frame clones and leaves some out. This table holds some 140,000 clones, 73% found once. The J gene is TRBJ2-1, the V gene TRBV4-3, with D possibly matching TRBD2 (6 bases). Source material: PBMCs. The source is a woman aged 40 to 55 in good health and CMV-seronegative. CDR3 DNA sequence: TGCGCCAGCAGCCACAACTATCCGGGGGAAGGCCTACAAAGAGGTGAGCAGTTCTTC. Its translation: CASSHNYPGEGLQRGEQFF.